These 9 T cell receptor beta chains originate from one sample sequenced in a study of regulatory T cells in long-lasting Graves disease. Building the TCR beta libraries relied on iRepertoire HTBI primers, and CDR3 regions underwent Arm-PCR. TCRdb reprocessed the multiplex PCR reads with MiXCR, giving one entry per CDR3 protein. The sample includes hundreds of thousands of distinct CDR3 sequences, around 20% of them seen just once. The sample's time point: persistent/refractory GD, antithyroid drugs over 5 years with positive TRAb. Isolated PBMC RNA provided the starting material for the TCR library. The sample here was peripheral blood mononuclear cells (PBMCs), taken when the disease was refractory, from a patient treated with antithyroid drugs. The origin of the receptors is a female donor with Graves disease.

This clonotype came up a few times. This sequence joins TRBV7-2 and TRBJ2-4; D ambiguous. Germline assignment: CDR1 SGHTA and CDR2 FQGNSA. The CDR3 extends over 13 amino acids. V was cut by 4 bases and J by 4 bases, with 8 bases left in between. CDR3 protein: CASSSDGKNIQYF. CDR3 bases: TGTGCCAGCAGCTCGGACGGAAAAAACATTCAGTACTTC. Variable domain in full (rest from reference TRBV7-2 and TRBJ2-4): GAGVSQSPSNKVTEKGKDVELRCDPISGHTALYWYRQSLGQGLEFLIYFQGNSAPDKSGLPSDRFSAERTGGSVSTLTIQRTQQEDSAVYLCASSSDGKNIQYFGAGTRLSVL.

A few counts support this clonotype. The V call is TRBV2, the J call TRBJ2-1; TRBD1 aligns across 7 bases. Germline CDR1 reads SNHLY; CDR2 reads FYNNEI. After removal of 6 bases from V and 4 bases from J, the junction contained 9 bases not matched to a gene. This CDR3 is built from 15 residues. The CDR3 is CASSSDRDLYNEQFF. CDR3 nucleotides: TGTGCCAGCAGCTCAGACAGGGACCTTTACAATGAGCAGTTCTTC. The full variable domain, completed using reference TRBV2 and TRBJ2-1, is EPEVTQTPSHQVTQMGQEVILRCVPISNHLYFYWYRQILGQKVEFLVSFYNNEISEKSEIFDDQFSVERPDGSNFTLKIRSTKLEDSAMYFCASSSDRDLYNEQFFGPGTRLTVL.

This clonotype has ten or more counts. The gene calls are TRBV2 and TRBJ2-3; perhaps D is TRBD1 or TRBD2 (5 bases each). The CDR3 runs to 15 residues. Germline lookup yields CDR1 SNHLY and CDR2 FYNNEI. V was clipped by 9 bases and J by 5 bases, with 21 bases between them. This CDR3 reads CASGGTLREGDTQYF. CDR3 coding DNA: TGTGCCAGTGGGGGAACGCTGCGCGAGGGAGATACGCAGTATTTT.

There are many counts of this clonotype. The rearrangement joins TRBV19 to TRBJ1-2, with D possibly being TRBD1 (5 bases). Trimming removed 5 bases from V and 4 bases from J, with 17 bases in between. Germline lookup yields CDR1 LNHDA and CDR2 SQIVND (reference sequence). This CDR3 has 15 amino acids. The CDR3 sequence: CASSAARSQGYGYTF. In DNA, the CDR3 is TGTGCCAGTAGTGCCGCCAGGTCGCAGGGCTATGGCTACACCTTC.

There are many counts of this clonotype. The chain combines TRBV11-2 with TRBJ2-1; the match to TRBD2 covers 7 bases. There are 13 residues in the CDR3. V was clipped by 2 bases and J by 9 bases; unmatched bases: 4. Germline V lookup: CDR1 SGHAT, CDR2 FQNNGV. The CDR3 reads CASSLRLAGEQFF. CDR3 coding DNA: TGTGCCAGCAGCTTAAGACTAGCTGGTGAGCAGTTCTTC.

CDR3 coding DNA: TGTGCCAGCAGTTTCCGCCAGGGCTATTCCACGACAGATACGCAGTATTTT. Protein sequence: CASSFRQGYSTTDTQYF. The chain employs TRBV28 and TRBJ2-3; TRBD1 might be the D (5 bases). The germline gives CDR1 MDHEN, CDR2 SYDVKM. There are 17 residues in the CDR3. Trimming shortened V by 3 bases and J by 3 bases, and 19 bases separated the two germline ends.

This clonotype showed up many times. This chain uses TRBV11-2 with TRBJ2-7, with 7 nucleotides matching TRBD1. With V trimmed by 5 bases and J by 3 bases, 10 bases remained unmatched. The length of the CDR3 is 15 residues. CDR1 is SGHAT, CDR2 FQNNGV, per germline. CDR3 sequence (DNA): TGTGCCAGCAGCCTCACAGGGGTTGGATTCTACGAGCAGTACTTC. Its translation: CASSLTGVGFYEQYF.

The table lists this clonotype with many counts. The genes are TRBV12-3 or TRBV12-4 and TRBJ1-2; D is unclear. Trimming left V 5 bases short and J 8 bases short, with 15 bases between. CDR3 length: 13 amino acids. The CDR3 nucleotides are TGTGCCAGCAGTCCCAGTAGCGTCGCGGGCTACACCTTC. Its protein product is CASSPSSVAGYTF.

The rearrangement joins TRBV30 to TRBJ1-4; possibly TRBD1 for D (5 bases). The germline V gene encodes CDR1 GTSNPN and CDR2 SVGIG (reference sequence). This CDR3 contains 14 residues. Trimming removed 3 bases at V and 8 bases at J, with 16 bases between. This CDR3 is CAWRGLGPREKLFF. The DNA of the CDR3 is TGTGCCTGGAGGGGGCTGGGACCACGGGAAAAACTGTTTTTT.